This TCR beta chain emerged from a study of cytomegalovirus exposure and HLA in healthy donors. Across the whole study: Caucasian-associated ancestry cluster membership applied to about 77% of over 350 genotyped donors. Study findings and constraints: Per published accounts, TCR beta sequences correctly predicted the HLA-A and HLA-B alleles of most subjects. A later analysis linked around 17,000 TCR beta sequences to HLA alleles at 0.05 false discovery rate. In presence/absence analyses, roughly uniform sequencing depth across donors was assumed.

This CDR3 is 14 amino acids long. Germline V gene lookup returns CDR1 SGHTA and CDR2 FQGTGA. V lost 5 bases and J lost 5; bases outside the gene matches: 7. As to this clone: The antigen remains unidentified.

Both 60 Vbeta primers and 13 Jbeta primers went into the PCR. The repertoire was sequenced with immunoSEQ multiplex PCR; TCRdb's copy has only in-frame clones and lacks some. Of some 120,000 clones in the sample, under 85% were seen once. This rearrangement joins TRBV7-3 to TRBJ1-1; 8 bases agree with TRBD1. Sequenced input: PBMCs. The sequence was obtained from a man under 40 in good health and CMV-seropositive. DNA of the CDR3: TGTGCCAGCAGCCTCGGACAGGGAAGGACTGAAGCTTTCTTT. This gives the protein CASSLGQGRTEAFF.